Below, 30 T cell receptor beta chains from the same sample are listed, as sequenced in a study of blood T cells in healthy people across ages. Primers used in a second PCR of roughly 7 to 11 cycles were a sample-barcoded 5' primer and a J-beta primer mix. TCRdb re-called the 5' RACE reads with MiXCR, one entry per CDR3 protein. Here the sample spans approximately 960,000 distinct CDR3 sequences, approximately 32% being singletons. This same sample was also part of a study on T cells of mothers and their children.

Sequenced sample: blood. These receptors came from a woman in her thirties or forties in good health.

This clonotype was recorded a few times. The CDR3 sequence: CASSQEGGSVNSPLHF. As DNA, the CDR3 is TGCGCCAGCAGCCAAGAAGGAGGGTCTGTTAATTCACCCCTCCACTTT. The V call is TRBV4-1, the J call TRBJ1-6; D gene unclear. Germline lookup yields CDR1 MGHRA and CDR2 YSYEKL. Trimming took 0 bases from V and 6 from J, leaving 12 bases between them. The CDR3 consists of 16 residues.

This clonotype was detected only a few times. The rearrangement links TRBV5-1 to TRBJ1-1; 8 bases line up with TRBD1. This CDR3 is 16 amino acids long. The germline V gene encodes CDR1 SGHRS and CDR2 YFSETQ. The V segment lost 0 bases and the J segment 1 base; nucleotides outside the gene matches: 5. As DNA, the CDR3 is TGCGCCAGCAGCTTGGGACAGGGGTTGGGGAACACTGAAGCTTTCTTT. Translating gives CASSLGQGLGNTEAFF. Full variable domain (outside the CDR3, taken from reference TRBV5-1 and TRBJ1-1): KAGVTQTPRYLIKTRGQQVTLSCSPISGHRSVSWYQQTPGQGLQFLFEYFSETQRNKGNFPGRFSGRQFSNSRSEMNVSTLELGDSALYLCASSLGQGLGNTEAFFGQGTRLTVV.

Remarks on this clonotype: The junction differs from germline at one of its ends, possibly a read error. The rearrangement joins TRBV5-1 to TRBJ2-1; TRBD2 aligns across 8 bases. This CDR3 is 18 amino acids long. Germline V gene sequence: CDR1 SGHRS, CDR2 YFSETQ. In DNA, the CDR3 is TGCGCCAGCAGCTTGGTTGGTAGCGGGGTATTGACCCACAATAAGCAGTTCTTC. It is translated as CASSLVGSGVLTHNKQFF. The whole variable domain, filled in from reference TRBV5-1 and TRBJ2-1, reads KAGVTQTPRYLIKTRGQQVTLSCSPISGHRSVSWYQQTPGQGLQFLFEYFSETQRNKGNFPGRFSGRQFSNSRSEMNVSTLELGDSALYLCASSLVGSGVLTHNKQFFGPGTRLTVL.

The chain combines TRBV11-2 with TRBJ2-1, with D tentatively TRBD1 (6 bases). V was cut by 2 bases and J by 4 bases, with 12 bases left in between. CDR1 is SGHAT and CDR2 is FQNNGV in the germline V gene. The CDR3 extends over 15 amino acids. The CDR3 loop reads CASSLPGTLYNEQFF. The CDR3, as DNA: TGTGCCAGCAGCTTACCGGGGACACTATACAATGAGCAGTTCTTC.

Only a few counts were recorded for this clonotype. CDR3 nucleotide sequence: TGTGCCAGCAGACCCCGGGACAAATACACCGGGGAGCTGTTTTTT. This sequence encodes CASRPRDKYTGELFF. The chain has TRBV6-5 and TRBJ2-2; D is possibly TRBD1 (6 bases). Trimming shortened V by 6 bases and J by 3 bases, and 14 bases separated the two germline ends. The CDR3 has 15 amino acids. Looked up from germline, CDR1 is MNHEY and CDR2 is SVGAGI.

The rearrangement links TRBV5-1 to TRBJ2-1; 8 bases match TRBD2. Germline V lookup: CDR1 SGHRS, CDR2 YFSETQ. J was trimmed by 1 base and V by 4 bases; bases with no gene match: 7. The CDR3 extends over 16 amino acids. CDR3 DNA: TGCGCCAGCAGCCCCGAGCGGGGGCCGTCCTACAATGAGCAGTTCTTC. Its protein product is CASSPERGPSYNEQFF. Full variable domain (missing parts from reference TRBV5-1 and TRBJ2-1): KAGVTQTPRYLIKTRGQQVTLSCSPISGHRSVSWYQQTPGQGLQFLFEYFSETQRNKGNFPGRFSGRQFSNSRSEMNVSTLELGDSALYLCASSPERGPSYNEQFFGPGTRLTVL.

This clonotype was observed many times. The V and J genes are TRBV5-1 and TRBJ2-1, with TRBD1 matching 8 bases. The CDR3 consists of 15 residues. The germline gives CDR1 SGHRS, CDR2 YFSETQ. The V and J ends lost 0 bases and 6 bases, in that order; junction bases with no gene match: 5. CDR3 nucleotide sequence: TGCGCCAGCAGCTTGGTTGACAGGGGAGGCAATGAGCAGTTCTTC. Its translation: CASSLVDRGGNEQFF.

This clonotype was seen at least ten times. The chain links TRBV6-4 to TRBJ2-1; tentative D call: TRBD1 (6 bases). The CDR3 loop spans 13 amino acids. The germline V and J ends were trimmed by 4 bases and 5 bases, with 9 bases remaining between them. Looked up from germline, CDR1 is MRHNA and CDR2 is SNTAGT. CDR3 protein: CASSAGTNNEQFF. As DNA, the CDR3 is TGTGCCAGCAGTGCCGGGACAAACAATGAGCAGTTCTTC.

This clonotype was recorded a few times. The J gene is TRBJ1-1, the V gene TRBV28; D might be TRBD1 (5 bases). Germline V gives CDR1 MDHEN, CDR2 SYDVKM. Deletions cut 4 bases from V and 6 bases from J, with 21 bases between. This CDR3 has 16 amino acids. This CDR3 reads CASSSHVGAGPAEAFF. The DNA for the CDR3 is TGTGCCAGCAGTTCCCACGTCGGGGCCGGACCCGCTGAAGCTTTCTTT.

This clonotype was observed at least ten times. The chain combines TRBV21-1 with TRBJ2-5; the table gives TRBD1 as D, unverified against the DNA. TRBV21-1 is noted as a pseudogene. This CDR3 region has 12 residues. The CDR3 reads CASDREQETQYF. CDR3 sequence (DNA): TGTGCCAGTGACAGGGAACAAGAGACCCAGTACTTC.

This clonotype showed up just a few times. The chain is built from TRBV7-9 and TRBJ2-3; 10 bases line up with TRBD1. The CDR3 covers 16 residues. The V segment lost 5 bases and the J segment 4 bases; nucleotides outside the gene matches: 9. Per the germline V gene, CDR1 is SEHNR and CDR2 is FQNEAQ (reference sequence). The CDR3, as DNA: TGTGCCAGCAGCCCGGACAGGGGGTACTCCCCAGATACGCAGTATTTT. This sequence encodes CASSPDRGYSPDTQYF.

Points on this clonotype: A much larger clone is a single base away; this may be a read error. The J gene is TRBJ1-2, the V gene TRBV7-9, with D possibly TRBD1 on 6 matching bases. V dropped 11 bases and J dropped 2 bases, with 18 bases sitting between them. CDR3 length: 14 residues. Germline CDR1 is SEHNR and CDR2 is FQNEAQ (reference sequence). The CDR3, as DNA: TGTGCCGGCATTCGGTCAGGGGAGAACTATGGCTACACCTTC. Protein: CAGIRSGENYGYTF.

The chain joins TRBV5-6 to TRBJ2-1; D perhaps matches TRBD2 (5 bases). The V and J ends lost 1 base and 4 bases respectively, with 15 bases between them. Germline assignment: CDR1 SGHDT and CDR2 YYEEEE. This CDR3 comprises 16 residues. CDR3 residues: CASSLYLGRLYNEQFF. CDR3 nucleotide sequence: TGTGCCAGCAGCTTGTACCTTGGCAGACTATACAATGAGCAGTTCTTC.

The rearrangement joins TRBV7-9 to TRBJ1-6; D possibly corresponds to TRBD1 (5 bases). The V gene lost 3 bases and the J gene lost 13 bases, with 16 bases spanning the gap. The CDR3 has 14 amino acids. Germline CDR1 reads SEHNR; CDR2 reads FQNEAQ (reference sequence). In nucleotides, the CDR3 is TGTGCCAGCAGCTTGGGGGACGGAGGTACCCCCCTCCACTTT. Translating it yields CASSLGDGGTPLHF.

The chain recombines TRBV20-1 with TRBJ1-5; TRBD1 might be the D (5 bases). V lost 5 bases to trimming and J lost 7 bases, with 12 bases between them. Per the germline V gene, CDR1 is DFQATT and CDR2 is SNEGSKA (reference sequence). The CDR3 spans 12 residues. The DNA for the CDR3 is TGCAGTGCTTCCGGGACGGGGCAGCCCCAGCATTTT. It codes for CSASGTGQPQHF.

This clonotype occurred once. The J gene is TRBJ2-3, the V gene TRBV20-1; D may correspond to TRBD1 or TRBD2 (5 bases each). Per germline, CDR1 DFQATT and CDR2 SNEGSKA (reference sequence). Trimming left V 0 bases short and J 3 bases short, with 16 bases between. The length of the CDR3 is 16 residues. Written as DNA, the CDR3 is TGCAGTGCTAGAGATTCTAGCAGGGTAGTGACAGATACGCAGTATTTT. Translated: CSARDSSRVVTDTQYF.

This clonotype was counted between two and nine times. The V call is TRBV12-3 or TRBV12-4, the J call TRBJ1-1, with 8 bases identical to TRBD1. Trimming removed 6 bases from V and 3 bases from J; junction bases left unmatched: 3. The CDR3 extends over 13 amino acids. The CDR3 DNA reads as TGTGCCAGCAGAGGACAGGGCCACACTGAAGCTTTCTTT. Translation gives CASRGQGHTEAFF.

The CDR3 nucleotides are TGTGCCACCAGCAGTCCGAGCTACAGGGACAGTCGATATGGCTACACCTTC. As protein: CATSSPSYRDSRYGYTF. The genes are TRBV15 and TRBJ1-2, with 7 nucleotides matching TRBD1. V dropped 3 bases and J dropped 5; count of bases not matched to a gene: 15. Per the germline V gene, CDR1 is LNHNV and CDR2 is YYDKDF (reference sequence). This CDR3 spans 17 amino acids. Full variable domain (missing parts from reference TRBV15 and TRBJ1-2): DAMVIQNPRYQVTQFGKPVTLSCSQTLNHNVMYWYQQKSSQAPKLLFHYYDKDFNNEADTPDNFQSRRPNTSFCFLDIRSPGLGDTAMYLCATSSPSYRDSRYGYTFGSGTRLTVV.

This clonotype ranks as medium-sized. The gene calls are TRBV28 and TRBJ2-7; the D gene is possibly TRBD2 (5 bases). V dropped 4 bases and J dropped 7 bases, with 8 bases sitting between them. This CDR3 region has 11 residues. Germline V CDR1 and CDR2: MDHEN, SYDVKM. The CDR3 nucleotides are TGTGCCAGCAGTTACGGGGATGAGCAGTACTTC. Its protein is CASSYGDEQYF.

This clonotype was observed many times. The J gene is TRBJ2-3, the V gene TRBV7-2; 9 bases are a match to TRBD2. Germline lookup yields CDR1 SGHTA and CDR2 FQGNSA. The ends lost 5 bases at V and 6 bases at J; junction bases unmatched: 3. This CDR3 spans 13 amino acids. CDR3 sequence reads: CASSRTSGDTQYF. DNA for the CDR3: TGTGCCAGCAGCCGAACTAGCGGGGATACGCAGTATTTT. The full variable domain, completed using reference TRBV7-2 and TRBJ2-3, is GAGVSQSPSNKVTEKGKDVELRCDPISGHTALYWYRQSLGQGLEFLIYFQGNSAPDKSGLPSDRFSAERTGGSVSTLTIQRTQQEDSAVYLCASSRTSGDTQYFGPGTRLTVL.

This chain joins TRBV9 and TRBJ2-5; D not certain. V dropped 4 bases and J dropped 5 bases, with 18 bases sitting between them. CDR3 length: 15 residues. Per germline, CDR1 SGDLS and CDR2 YYNGEE. For the CDR3, the DNA is TGTGCCAGCAGCTATCCGAGACTGGATAGGGAGACCCAGTACTTC. Amino acid sequence: CASSYPRLDRETQYF.

The chain combines TRBV7-3 with TRBJ2-3; D is unresolved. Trimming cost V 0 bases and J 1 base, with 8 bases left between them. Germline V lookup: CDR1 SGHTA, CDR2 FQGTGA. CDR3 size: 15 residues. CDR3 sequence: CASSLTGQGTDTQYF. In DNA form, the CDR3 reads TGTGCCAGCAGCTTAACAGGGCAGGGCACAGATACGCAGTATTTT. Full variable domain (missing parts from reference TRBV7-3 and TRBJ2-3): GAGVSQTPSNKVTEKGKYVELRCDPISGHTALYWYRQSLGQGPEFLIYFQGTGAADDSGLPNDRFFAVRPEGSVSTLKIQRTERGDSAVYLCASSLTGQGTDTQYFGPGTRLTVL.

This clonotype was seen a handful of times. The chain couples TRBV12-2 to TRBJ2-1; the table's D gene call, TRBD1, was not cross checked with the DNA. TRBV12-2 is reported as a pseudogene. The CDR3 runs 14 residues. The CDR3 sequence is CASRLRDRVDEQFF. The CDR3 coding sequence is TGTGCAAGTCGCCTCCGGGACAGGGTCGATGAGCAGTTCTTC.

This clonotype was seen many times. The chain joins TRBV25-1 to TRBJ2-6, with a possible D match to TRBD2 (5 bases). The V end lost 3 bases, the J end lost 4 bases, and 7 bases lay between the germline ends. The germline V gene has CDR1 MGHDK and CDR2 SYGVNS. The CDR3 has 14 residues. The CDR3 nucleotides read TGTGCCAGCAGTGAGATAGCGGGGGCCAACGTCCTGACTTTC. This translates into CASSEIAGANVLTF.

The V call is TRBV12-3 or TRBV12-4, the J call TRBJ1-4; TRBD1 is a possible D gene (6 bases). The ends were cut back, 5 bases at V and 0 bases at J, with 28 bases in the middle. This CDR3 comprises 21 residues. CDR3 DNA sequence: TGTGCCAGCAGTACATTAGGCCCCCGTAGGGGGTTTCGGTCAACTAATGAAAAACTGTTTTTT. Its protein product is CASSTLGPRRGFRSTNEKLFF.

This clonotype was observed many times. The chain couples TRBV7-9 to TRBJ2-7; the match to TRBD2 covers 8 bases. Germline V lookup: CDR1 SEHNR, CDR2 FQNEAQ (reference sequence). J gave up 7 bases and V 5 bases, and 16 bases lay outside the gene matches. CDR3 length: 16 amino acids. The DNA of the CDR3 is TGTGCCAGCAGCGCCCCCGGCGGGGGGCGCTTTACGGAGCAGTACTTC. Its protein is CASSAPGGGRFTEQYF.

The chain couples TRBV27 to TRBJ1-2; D not certain. Germline CDR1 reads MNHEY; CDR2 reads SMNVEV (reference sequence). Trimming took off 2 bases at V and 4 bases at J, with 14 bases between the two ends. CDR3 length equals 15 residues. CDR3 sequence reads: CASSLKAPLSYGYTF. In DNA, the CDR3 is TGTGCCAGCAGTTTAAAAGCCCCCTTAAGCTATGGCTACACCTTC.

This chain joins TRBV7-8 and TRBJ2-1, with D unresolved. V was shortened by 7 bases and J by 5 bases, with 12 bases between the two germline ends. Germline loops: CDR1 SGHVS, CDR2 FQNEAQ. CDR3 size: 13 residues. The CDR3 reads CASIHNLHNEQFF. In DNA, the CDR3 is TGTGCCAGCATCCATAACCTTCACAATGAGCAGTTCTTC. Full variable domain (remainder filled in from reference TRBV7-8 and TRBJ2-1): GAGVSQSPRYKVAKRGQDVALRCDPISGHVSLFWYQQALGQGPEFLTYFQNEAQLDKSGLPSDRFFAERPEGSVSTLKIQRTQQEDSAVYLCASIHNLHNEQFFGPGTRLTVL.

The chain couples TRBV9 to TRBJ1-1; TRBD1 agrees at 8 bases. The germline gives CDR1 SGDLS, CDR2 YYNGEE. The V and J ends lost 4 bases and 0 bases, in that order; junction bases with no gene match: 8. This CDR3 has 16 residues. DNA for the CDR3: TGTGCCAGCAGCTCCTTACAGGGGGGGGTGAACACTGAAGCTTTCTTT. Translation gives CASSSLQGGVNTEAFF.

Regarding this clonotype: It may be a read error: a sequence one base away is much more abundant. The CDR3 here is CASSLTGSGYNEKFF. DNA of the CDR3: TGTGCCAGCAGCTTAACAGGGTCGGGGTACAATGAGAAGTTCTTC. This chain links TRBV7-3 with TRBJ2-1; D may be TRBD2 (5 bases). Germline CDR1 reads SGHTA; CDR2 reads FQGTGA. The CDR3 is 15 amino acids.